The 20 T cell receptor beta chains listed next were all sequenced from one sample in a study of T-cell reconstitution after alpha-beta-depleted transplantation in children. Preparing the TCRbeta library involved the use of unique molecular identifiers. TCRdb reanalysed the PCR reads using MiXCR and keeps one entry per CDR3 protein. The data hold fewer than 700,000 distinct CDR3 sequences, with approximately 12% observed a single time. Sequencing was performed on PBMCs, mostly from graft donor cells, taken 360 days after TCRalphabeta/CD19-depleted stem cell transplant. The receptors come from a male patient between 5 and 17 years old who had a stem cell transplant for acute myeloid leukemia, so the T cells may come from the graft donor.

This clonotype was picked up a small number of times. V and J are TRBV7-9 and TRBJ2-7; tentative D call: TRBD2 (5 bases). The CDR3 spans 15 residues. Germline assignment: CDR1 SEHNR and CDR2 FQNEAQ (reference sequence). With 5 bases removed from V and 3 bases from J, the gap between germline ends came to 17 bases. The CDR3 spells CASSPGYGLGYEQYF. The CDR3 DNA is TGTGCCAGCAGCCCAGGATACGGACTGGGCTACGAGCAGTACTTC.

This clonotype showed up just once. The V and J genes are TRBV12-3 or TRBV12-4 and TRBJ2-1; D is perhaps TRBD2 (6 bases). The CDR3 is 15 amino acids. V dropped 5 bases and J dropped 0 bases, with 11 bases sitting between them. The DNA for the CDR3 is TGTGCCAGCAGTGTGGGGCGGGACTCCTACAATGAGCAGTTCTTC. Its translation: CASSVGRDSYNEQFF.

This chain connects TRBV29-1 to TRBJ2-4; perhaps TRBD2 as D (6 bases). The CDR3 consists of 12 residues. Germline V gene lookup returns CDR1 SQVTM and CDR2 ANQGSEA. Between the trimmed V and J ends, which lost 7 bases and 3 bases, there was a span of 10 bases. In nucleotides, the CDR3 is TGCAGCGGGGGTAGCGGCAAAAACATTCAGTACTTC. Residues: CSGGSGKNIQYF.

CDR3 loop: CSVTSGRNTGELFF. The DNA of the CDR3 is TGCAGCGTTACGAGCGGGAGGAACACCGGGGAGCTGTTTTTT. V is TRBV29-1 and J is TRBJ2-2; 8 nucleotides agree with TRBD2. V lost 5 bases and J lost 1; bases outside the gene matches: 3. The CDR3 contains 14 residues. CDR1 and CDR2 from the germline V gene are SQVTM and ANQGSEA.

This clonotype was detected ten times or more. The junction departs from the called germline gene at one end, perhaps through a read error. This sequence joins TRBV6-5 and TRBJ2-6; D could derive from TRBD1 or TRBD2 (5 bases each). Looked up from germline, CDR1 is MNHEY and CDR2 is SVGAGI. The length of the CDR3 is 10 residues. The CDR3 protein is CASGRDAVFF. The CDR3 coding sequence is TGTGCCAGCGGCCGGGACGCCGTGTTTTTC.

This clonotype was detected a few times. The CDR3 region is CSVSGTFSGANVLTF. Written as DNA, the CDR3 is TGCAGTGTTAGCGGGACTTTCTCTGGGGCCAACGTCCTGACTTTC. J is TRBJ2-6 and V is TRBV20-1; 8 nucleotides agree with TRBD2. The length of the CDR3 is 15 residues. V dropped 7 bases and J dropped 0; count of bases not matched to a gene: 5. Germline loops: CDR1 DFQATT, CDR2 SNEGSKA (reference sequence).

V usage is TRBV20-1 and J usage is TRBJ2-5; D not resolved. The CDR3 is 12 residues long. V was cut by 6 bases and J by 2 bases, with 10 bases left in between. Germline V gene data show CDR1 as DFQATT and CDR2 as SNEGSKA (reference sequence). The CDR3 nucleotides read TGCAGTGCCTACTACTTTCAAGAGACCCAGTACTTC. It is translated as CSAYYFQETQYF.

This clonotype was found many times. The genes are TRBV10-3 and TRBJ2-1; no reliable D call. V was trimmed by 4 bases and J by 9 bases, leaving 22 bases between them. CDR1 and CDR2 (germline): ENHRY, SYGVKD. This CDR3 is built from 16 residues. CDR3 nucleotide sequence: TGTGCCATCAGTGTAATTCTGGATATATCCACAAGTGAGCAGTTCTTC. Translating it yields CAISVILDISTSEQFF.

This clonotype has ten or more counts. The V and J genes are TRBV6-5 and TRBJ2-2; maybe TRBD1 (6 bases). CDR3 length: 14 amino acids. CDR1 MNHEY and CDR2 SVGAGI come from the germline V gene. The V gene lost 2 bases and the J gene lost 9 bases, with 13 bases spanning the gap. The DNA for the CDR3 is TGTGCCAGCAGTTACACCCAGGGGAACTGGGAGCTGTTTTTT. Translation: CASSYTQGNWELFF.

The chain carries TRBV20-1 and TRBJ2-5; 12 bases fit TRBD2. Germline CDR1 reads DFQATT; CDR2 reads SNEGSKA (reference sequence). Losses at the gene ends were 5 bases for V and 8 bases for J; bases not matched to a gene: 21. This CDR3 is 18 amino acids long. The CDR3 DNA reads TGCAGTGCTGGACTACTTTTCTCCTTACTAGCGGGGGGTGATACCCAGTACTTC. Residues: CSAGLLFSLLAGGDTQYF.

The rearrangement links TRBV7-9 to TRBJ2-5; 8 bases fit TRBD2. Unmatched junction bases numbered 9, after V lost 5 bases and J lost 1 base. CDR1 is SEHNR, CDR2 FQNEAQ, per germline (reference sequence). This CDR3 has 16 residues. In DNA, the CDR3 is TGTGCCAGCAGCCCCCGGGGACTAGAACTCCAAGAGACCCAGTACTTC. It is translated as CASSPRGLELQETQYF.

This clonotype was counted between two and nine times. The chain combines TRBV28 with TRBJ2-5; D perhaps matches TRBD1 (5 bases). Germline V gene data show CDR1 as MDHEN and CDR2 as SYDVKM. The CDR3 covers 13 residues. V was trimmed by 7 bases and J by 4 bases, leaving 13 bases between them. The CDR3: CASTKSRVETQYF. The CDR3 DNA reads TGTGCCAGCACCAAAAGCAGGGTAGAGACCCAGTACTTC.

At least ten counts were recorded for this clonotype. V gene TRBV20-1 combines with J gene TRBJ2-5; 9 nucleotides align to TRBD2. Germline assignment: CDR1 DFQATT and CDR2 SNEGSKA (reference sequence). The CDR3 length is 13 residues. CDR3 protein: CTPRREGRQTQYF. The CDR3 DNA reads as TGCACCCCGAGGCGGGAGGGCCGACAGACCCAGTACTTC.

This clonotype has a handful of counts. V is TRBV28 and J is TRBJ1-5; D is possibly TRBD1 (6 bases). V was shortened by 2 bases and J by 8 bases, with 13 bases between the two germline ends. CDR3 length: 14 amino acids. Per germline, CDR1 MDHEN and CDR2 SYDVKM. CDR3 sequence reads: CASSLQGRGKPQHF. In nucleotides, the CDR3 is TGTGCCAGCAGTTTACAGGGGCGAGGGAAGCCCCAGCATTTT.

The CDR3 is CASSPLGAHLSYEQYF. Written as DNA, the CDR3 is TGTGCCAGCTCACCACTCGGGGCACACCTTTCCTACGAGCAGTACTTC. The J gene is TRBJ2-7, the V gene TRBV18; D assignment may be TRBD1 or TRBD2 (5 bases each). V was cut by 1 base and J by 1 base, with 14 bases left in between. Looked up from germline, CDR1 is KGHSH and CDR2 is LQKENI. The CDR3 sequence is 16 residues long.

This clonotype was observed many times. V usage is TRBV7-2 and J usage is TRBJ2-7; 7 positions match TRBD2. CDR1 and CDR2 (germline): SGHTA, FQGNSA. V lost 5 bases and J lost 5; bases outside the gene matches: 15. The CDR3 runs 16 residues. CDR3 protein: CASSQAVGREWNEQYF. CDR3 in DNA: TGTGCCAGCAGCCAGGCGGTTGGGCGGGAGTGGAACGAGCAGTACTTC. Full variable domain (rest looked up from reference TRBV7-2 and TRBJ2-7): GAGVSQSPSNKVTEKGKDVELRCDPISGHTALYWYRQSLGQGLEFLIYFQGNSAPDKSGLPSDRFSAERTGGSVSTLTIQRTQQEDSAVYLCASSQAVGREWNEQYFGPGTRLTVT.

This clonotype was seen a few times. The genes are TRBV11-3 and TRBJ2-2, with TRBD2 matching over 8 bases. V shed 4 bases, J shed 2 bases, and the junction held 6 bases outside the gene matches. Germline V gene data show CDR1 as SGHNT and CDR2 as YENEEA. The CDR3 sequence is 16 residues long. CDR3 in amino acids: CASSSRLAINTGELFF. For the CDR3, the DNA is TGTGCCAGCAGCTCCCGACTAGCGATTAACACCGGGGAGCTGTTTTTT.

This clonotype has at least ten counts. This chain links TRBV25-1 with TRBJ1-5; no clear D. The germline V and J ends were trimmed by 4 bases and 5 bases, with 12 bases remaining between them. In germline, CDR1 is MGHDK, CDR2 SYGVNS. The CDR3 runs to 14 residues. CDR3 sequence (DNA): TGTGCCAGCAGTGCACCGAAGGCCCATCAGCCCCAGCATTTT. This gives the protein CASSAPKAHQPQHF.

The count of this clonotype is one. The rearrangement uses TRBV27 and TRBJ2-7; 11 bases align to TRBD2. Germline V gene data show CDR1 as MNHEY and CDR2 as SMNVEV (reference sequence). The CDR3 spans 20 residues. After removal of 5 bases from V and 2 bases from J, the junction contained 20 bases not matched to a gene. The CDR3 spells CASSPLMGSGRARAPYEQYF. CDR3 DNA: TGTGCCAGCAGTCCCCTGATGGGTAGCGGGAGGGCCAGGGCTCCCTACGAGCAGTACTTC.

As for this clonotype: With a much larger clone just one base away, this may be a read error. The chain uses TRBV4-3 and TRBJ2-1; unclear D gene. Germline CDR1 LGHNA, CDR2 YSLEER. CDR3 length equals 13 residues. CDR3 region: CASSQNHYNEEFF. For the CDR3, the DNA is TGCGCCAGCAGCCAAAACCACTACAATGAGGAGTTCTTC.